These T cell receptor beta chains were read from a single sample in a study of cytomegalovirus exposure and HLA in healthy donors. Here immunoSEQ multiplex PCR was the method, and the copy in TCRdb shows in-frame clones only, minus some. The top ten clones hold 6% of a sample with about 43,000 clones, more than 45% of them seen once. The specimen sequenced was PBMCs. These TCRs come from a man aged 60-69 years in good health and CMV-seronegative. Each CDR3 is given with its conserved first and last residue. A D gene is named only where the DNA matches it firmly. The size of a clone is reported for some rows only, either as once, few or many, or as a class for expanded clones.

>TRBV30|few|TRBJ1-3|-
CAWSLQGTIYF
TGTGCCTGGAGCCTTCAGGGCACCATATATTTT
>TRBV6-1|few|TRBJ1-1|-
CASSDGGTWNTEAFF
TGTGCCAGCAGTGACGGCGGGACCTGGAACACTGAAGCTTTCTTT
>TRBV2|-|TRBJ1-5|-
CASSVGQGTVLTHF
-
>TRBV30|-|TRBJ2-3|TRBD2
CAWSRGLAVSTDTQYF
TGTGCCTGGAGTAGGGGACTAGCGGTTAGCACAGATACGCAGTATTTT
>TRBV28|-|TRBJ1-5|-
CASRGGRQPQHF
TGTGCCAGCAGGGGGGGGCGTCAGCCCCAGCATTTT
>TRBV7-2|-|TRBJ1-1|-
CASSLIGLNTEAFF
TGTGCCAGCAGCTTAATCGGTTTGAACACTGAAGCTTTCTTT
>TRBV6-4|-|TRBJ1-1|-
CASSVTVQGRAFF
TGTGCCAGCAGTGTCACGGTTCAAGGGAGAGCTTTCTTT
>TRBV5-6|few|TRBJ1-3|-
CASSLGQPSGNTIYF
TGTGCCAGCAGCTTGGGACAGCCCTCTGGAAACACCATATATTTT
>TRBV6-5|-|TRBJ2-1|TRBD1
CASSWTGYNEQFF
TGTGCCAGCAGTTGGACAGGCTACAATGAGCAGTTCTTC
>TRBV19|-|TRBJ2-2|TRBD2
CASNRREDTGELFF
TGTGCCAGTAATCGGCGGGAGGACACCGGGGAGCTGTTTTTT
>TRBV6-5|-|TRBJ1-1|TRBD1
CASSYPRQGGNTEAFF
TGTGCCAGCAGTTACCCTAGACAGGGGGGGAACACTGAAGCTTTCTTT
>TRBV23-1|-|TRBJ1-5|TRBD1
CASVVLRDRTSLYSNQPQHF
TGCGCCAGCGTCGTTCTCCGGGACAGGACATCCTTGTATAGCAATCAGCCCCAGCATTTT
>TRBV7-2|-|TRBJ2-1|TRBD1
CASSLGTGFNEQFF
TGTGCCAGCAGCTTAGGGACAGGGTTCAATGAGCAGTTCTTC
>TRBV9|-|TRBJ2-7|TRBD1
CASSDPTGTNEQYF
TGTGCCAGCAGCGACCCGACAGGGACGAACGAGCAGTACTTC
>TRBV2|-|TRBJ1-2|TRBD1
CASSGRTGAYGYTF
TGTGCCAGCAGTGGTCGGACAGGGGCCTATGGCTACACCTTC
>TRBV29-1|few|TRBJ1-2|-
CSVSQGINYGYTF
TGCAGCGTTTCCCAGGGGATTAACTATGGCTACACCTTC
>TRBV6-5|-|TRBJ2-2|-
CASRSPTRAGELFF
TGTGCCAGCAGGAGTCCGACCCGGGCCGGGGAGCTGTTTTTT
>TRBV6-1|-|TRBJ1-2|-
CASSEQKGSSLGYTF
TGTGCCAGCAGTGAACAAAAGGGCTCTAGCCTAGGCTACACCTTC
>TRBV5-1|-|TRBJ2-2|-
CASSFGGPGELFF
TGCGCCAGCAGCTTCGGGGGACCCGGGGAGCTGTTTTTT
>TRBV9|-|TRBJ1-2|TRBD1
CASSEGSTGGGGYTF
TGTGCCAGCAGCGAGGGAAGTACAGGGGGAGGCGGCTACACCTTC
>TRBV5-1|-|TRBJ1-2|-
CASSPTGRGGYTF
TGCGCCAGCAGCCCCACAGGGAGAGGCGGCTACACCTTC
>TRBV4-1|-|TRBJ2-7|-
CASSQDLAGKGEQYF
TGCGCCAGCAGCCAAGACCTAGCAGGAAAGGGAGAGCAGTACTTC
>TRBV5-1|-|TRBJ2-5|TRBD2
CASSLWTSGSSQETQYF
TGCGCCAGCAGCTTGTGGACTAGCGGGAGTAGTCAAGAGACCCAGTACTTC
>TRBV19|few|TRBJ2-5|-
CASSIRTKETQYF
TGTGCCAGTAGTATCCGGACTAAAGAGACCCAGTACTTC
>TRBV18|-|TRBJ2-7|TRBD2
CASSQTSGFEYEQYF
TGTGCCAGCTCACAGACTAGCGGGTTTGAGTACGAGCAGTACTTC
>TRBV9|-|TRBJ2-3|TRBD2
CASSPPGRGTDTQYF
TGTGCCAGCAGCCCCCCTGGGAGGGGAACGGATACGCAGTATTTT
>TRBV6-1|few|TRBJ2-4|TRBD2
CASSAGLAGAKNIQYF
TGTGCCAGCAGTGCGGGACTAGCGGGAGCCAAAAACATTCAGTACTTC
>TRBV28|-|TRBJ1-2|-
CASSPQVNYGYTF
TGTGCCAGCAGCCCACAGGTTAACTATGGCTACACCTTC
>TRBV7-9|-|TRBJ2-7|TRBD1
CASSFAGTGYEQYF
TGTGCCAGCAGCTTTGCCGGGACAGGCTACGAGCAGTACTTC
>TRBV2|-|TRBJ2-2|-
CASSPRLRPNTGELFF
TGTGCCAGCAGTCCGCGACTACGCCCGAACACCGGGGAGCTGTTTTTT
>TRBV5-4|-|TRBJ2-7|-
CASSSRKNWAPGKEQYF
TGTGCCAGCAGCTCTAGAAAGAATTGGGCCCCCGGGAAAGAGCAGTACTTC
>TRBV28|few|TRBJ1-1|-
CASSLINTEAFF
TGTGCCAGCAGTTTAATAAACACTGAAGCTTTCTTT
>TRBV29-1|few|TRBJ2-1|-
CSVEDPSVAWNEQFF
TGCAGCGTTGAAGATCCTAGCGTGGCTTGGAATGAGCAGTTCTTC
>TRBV6-1|-|TRBJ2-1|TRBD2
CASSGWTSGSYNEQFF
TGTGCCAGCAGTGGTTGGACTAGCGGGTCCTACAATGAGCAGTTCTTC
>TRBV10-1|-|TRBJ2-5|TRBD1
CASSRDRPEETQYF
TGCGCCAGCAGCCGGGACAGGCCCGAAGAGACCCAGTACTTC
>TRBV21-1|few|TRBJ1-1|-
CASSGPKDRQLNTEAFF
TGTGCCAGCAGCGGACCAAAGGACAGGCAACTGAACACTGAAGCTTTCTTT
>TRBV6-6|few|TRBJ2-1|TRBD2
CASSNTGLAGYNEQFF
TGTGCCAGCAGTAACACGGGACTAGCGGGCTACAATGAGCAGTTCTTC
>TRBV30|few|TRBJ1-3|-
CAWGAIFSGNTIYF
TGTGCCTGGGGGGCCATCTTCTCTGGAAACACCATATATTTT
>TRBV28|-|TRBJ1-6|-
CASSFKGIYNSPLHF
TGTGCCAGCAGTTTTAAGGGGATCTATAATTCACCCCTCCACTTT
>TRBV11-2|-|TRBJ2-7|TRBD1
CASSLRGQGVYEQYF
TGTGCCAGCAGCTTAAGGGGACAGGGGGTCTACGAGCAGTACTTC
>TRBV5-4|-|TRBJ1-5|-
CASSFSGEQPQHF
TGTGCCAGCAGCTTTAGCGGGGAACAGCCCCAGCATTTT
>TRBV6-5|-|TRBJ1-2|TRBD1
CASTLGRGHGGYTF
TGTGCCAGCACCCTGGGCAGGGGGCATGGTGGCTACACCTTC
>TRBV7-2|few|TRBJ2-1|TRBD2
CASSSSGTSGRARNEQFF
TGTGCCAGCAGCTCGAGCGGGACTAGCGGGAGGGCCAGGAATGAGCAGTTCTTC
>TRBV5-4|few|TRBJ2-3|TRBD2
CASSLRTSGTDTQYF
TGTGCCAGCAGCTTACGGACTAGCGGGACAGATACGCAGTATTTT
>TRBV7-2|-|TRBJ1-6|-
CASSGNRVSPSSPLHF
TGTGCCAGCAGCGGGAACAGGGTATCCCCTAGTTCACCCCTCCACTTT
>TRBV2|-|TRBJ2-1|TRBD2
CASSETSREFF
TGTGCCAGCAGTGAGACTAGCAGGGAGTTCTTC
>TRBV2|few|TRBJ1-4|-
CASRDRTGNEKLFF
TGTGCCAGCAGAGACAGGACGGGCAATGAAAAACTGTTTTTT
>TRBV11-2|-|TRBJ1-3|-
CASSVGTIGNTIYF
TGTGCCAGCAGCGTCGGGACAATTGGAAACACCATATATTTT
>TRBV14|few|TRBJ2-7|-
CASSKTVGEQYF
TGTGCCAGCAGCAAAACAGTTGGCGAGCAGTACTTC
>TRBV2|few|TRBJ1-1|-
CASTYERTEAFF
TGTGCCAGCACCTATGAGAGGACTGAAGCTTTCTTT
>TRBV7-2|-|TRBJ2-7|-
CASSLANPSYEQYF
TGTGCCAGCAGCTTAGCGAACCCCTCCTACGAGCAGTACTTC
>TRBV5-1|-|TRBJ1-2|-
CASSRGGENLRGYTF
TGCGCCAGCAGCCGCGGCGGAGAAAATTTGAGGGGCTACACCTTC
>TRBV18|few|TRBJ2-7|-
CASSPYQGSYEQYF
TGTGCCAGCTCACCATATCAGGGTTCCTACGAGCAGTACTTC
>TRBV18|-|TRBJ1-2|-
CASSPEGAGNGYTF
TGTGCCAGCTCACCGGAAGGGGCAGGGAATGGCTACACCTTC
>TRBV6-5|-|TRBJ1-1|-
CASSQTRNTEAFF
TGTGCCAGCAGCCAGACAAGAAACACTGAAGCTTTCTTT
>TRBV29-1|few|TRBJ1-5|-
CSVGGSNQPQHF
TGCAGCGTTGGCGGGTCCAATCAGCCCCAGCATTTT
>TRBV19|few|TRBJ1-4|-
CASSPTLRGEKLFF
TGTGCCAGTAGTCCGACCCTCCGGGGTGAAAAACTGTTTTTT